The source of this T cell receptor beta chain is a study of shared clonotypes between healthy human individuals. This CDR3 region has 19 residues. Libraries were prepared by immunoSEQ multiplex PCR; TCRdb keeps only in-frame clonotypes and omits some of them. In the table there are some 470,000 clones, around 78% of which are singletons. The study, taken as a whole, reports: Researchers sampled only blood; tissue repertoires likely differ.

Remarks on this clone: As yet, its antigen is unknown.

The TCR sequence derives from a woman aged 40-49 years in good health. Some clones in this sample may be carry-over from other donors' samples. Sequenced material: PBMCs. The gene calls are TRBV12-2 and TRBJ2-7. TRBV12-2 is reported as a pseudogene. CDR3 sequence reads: CASRLGPPHHRVSSYEQYF. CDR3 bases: TGTGCAAGTCGCTTAGGACCCCCCCACCACCGAGTGTCCTCCTACGAGCAGTACTTC.